The TCR beta chain described here comes from a study of shared clonotypes between healthy human individuals. Findings and caveats of the study: The study found lower generation probabilities in non-shared clonotypes than in those shared by all four donors.

Using immunoSEQ multiplex PCR, the repertoire was profiled, and TCRdb retains in-frame clones only, with some absent. Of over a million clones listed, approximately 97% were seen once; the top ten hold approximately 1.2%. As regards this clone: Antigen: not known.

V gave up 1 base and J gave up 6 bases, with 16 bases separating them. The V gene's germline CDR1 is SGHVS and CDR2 FQNEAQ. The CDR3 has 15 residues. The gene calls are TRBV7-8 and TRBJ2-7; possibly TRBD1 for D (5 bases). The TCR comes from a man aged 25 to 45 in good health. The sequenced sample was naive CD4+ T cells sorted from blood. Subset specified: CD45RA+ positively selected. In nucleotides, the CDR3 is TGTGCCAGCAGCTTAGGGTGGGGTAGGGGTAGCGAGCAGTACTTC. This gives the protein CASSLGWGRGSEQYF.